Each of the 10 T cell receptor beta chains below was sequenced from the same sample in a study of T cell responses to AZD1222 COVID-19 vaccine. Measured with immunoSEQ multiplex PCR; TCRdb has only the in-frame clones, and not every one. The sample contains about 54,000 clones, 80% to 90% of which appear only once. This material consisted of peripheral blood, taken 28 days after the second AZD1222 dose. These receptors came from an adult who received the AZD1222 COVID-19 vaccine.

This chain uses TRBV7-8 with TRBJ2-7, with 10 bases identical to TRBD2. The CDR3 spans 15 residues. The ends lost 5 bases at V and 2 bases at J; junction bases unmatched: 6. CDR1 and CDR2 (germline): SGHVS, FQNEAQ. CDR3 DNA: TGTGCCAGCAGCGGGGGACTAGCGCGACCCTACGAGCAGTACTTC. Its translation: CASSGGLARPYEQYF.

The gene calls are TRBV5-1 and TRBJ1-3; weak D call: TRBD1 (6 bases). The CDR3 is 15 residues long. Germline CDR1 is SGHRS and CDR2 is YFSETQ. Between the trimmed V and J ends, which lost 4 bases and 4 bases, there was a span of 15 bases. Here the CDR3 DNA reads TGCGCCAGCAGCACGTTACAGGGACCGGGAAACACCATATATTTT. Translation: CASSTLQGPGNTIYF. Full variable domain (remainder filled in from reference TRBV5-1 and TRBJ1-3): KAGVTQTPRYLIKTRGQQVTLSCSPISGHRSVSWYQQTPGQGLQFLFEYFSETQRNKGNFPGRFSGRQFSNSRSEMNVSTLELGDSALYLCASSTLQGPGNTIYFGEGSWLTVV.

The chain employs TRBV25-1 and TRBJ1-2, with a possible D match to TRBD1 (6 bases). From germline, CDR1 is MGHDK and CDR2 SYGVNS. V was pared by 1 base and J by 6 bases, with 12 bases between. The CDR3 length is 14 residues. DNA of the CDR3: TGTGCCAGCAGTGAATCGGGGGCGGGGAATGGCTACACCTTC. Translating gives CASSESGAGNGYTF.

This chain connects TRBV28 to TRBJ1-5; D ambiguous. V lost 2 bases to trimming and J lost 4 bases, with 9 bases between them. Germline V lookup: CDR1 MDHEN, CDR2 SYDVKM. This CDR3 has 14 amino acids. In DNA, the CDR3 is TGTGCCAGCAGTTTAGGGCTGGGGAATCAGCCCCAGCATTTT. This sequence encodes CASSLGLGNQPQHF. The variable domain in full, with the rest retrieved from reference TRBV28 and TRBJ1-5, is DVKVTQSSRYLVKRTGEKVFLECVQDMDHENMFWYRQDPGLGLRLIYFSYDVKMKEKGDIPEGYSVSREKKERFSLILESASTNQTSMYLCASSLGLGNQPQHFGDGTRLSIL.

This clone occurred a few times. The CDR3 nucleotides read TGCGCCAGCAGCTTGGCTCCCGGACAGGACTACGAGCAGTACTTC. Translation gives CASSLAPGQDYEQYF. The chain carries TRBV5-1 and TRBJ2-7, with 7 bases that match TRBD1. Germline V gives CDR1 SGHRS, CDR2 YFSETQ. The CDR3 contains 15 residues. With V trimmed by 0 bases and J by 3 bases, 6 bases remained unmatched.

This clone was observed a single time. V usage is TRBV28 and J usage is TRBJ1-5, with 7 nucleotides matching TRBD1. Germline V CDR1 and CDR2: MDHEN, SYDVKM. The length of the CDR3 is 15 residues. Unmatched junction bases numbered 5, after V lost 5 bases and J lost 1 base. The CDR3 DNA is TGTGCCAGCAGTCCGTGGGACAGCAGCAATCAGCCCCAGCATTTT. This encodes CASSPWDSSNQPQHF.

The chain recombines TRBV19 with TRBJ1-2; D is ambiguous. The CDR3 has 14 amino acids. With 3 bases removed from V and 0 bases from J, the gap between germline ends came to 8 bases. CDR1 is LNHDA and CDR2 is SQIVND in the germline V gene (reference sequence). CDR3: CASSIHSPNYGYTF. CDR3 sequence (DNA): TGTGCCAGTAGTATTCACAGTCCTAACTATGGCTACACCTTC.

The chain has TRBV6-5 and TRBJ2-7, with a weak D call TRBD1 (6 bases). Trimming cost V 7 bases and J 3 bases, with 16 bases left between them. The V gene's germline CDR1 is MNHEY and CDR2 SVGAGI. The CDR3 has 14 amino acids. This chain's CDR3 is CASTHGGQNYEQYF. The CDR3 coding sequence is TGTGCCAGCACTCATGGGGGACAAAACTACGAGCAGTACTTC.

For this clone: One junction end does not reproduce the germline sequence, and a read error may be involved. The chain couples TRBV28 to TRBJ1-2; D is undetermined. This CDR3 contains 13 residues. Germline lookup yields CDR1 MDHEN and CDR2 SYDVKM. The CDR3 loop reads CASSLFSPPVSYF. For the CDR3, the DNA is TGTGCCAGCAGTTTATTTTCCCCCCCCGTATCCTACTTC.

The CDR3 coding sequence is TGCAGTGCTAGGGGAGACAGGGCCCAGTACTTC. Translation gives CSARGDRAQYF. The chain joins TRBV20-1 to TRBJ2-5, with 7 bases aligning to TRBD1. The V segment lost 3 bases and the J segment 9 bases; nucleotides outside the gene matches: 4. The CDR3 totals 11 residues. Germline V gene sequence: CDR1 DFQATT, CDR2 SNEGSKA (reference sequence).